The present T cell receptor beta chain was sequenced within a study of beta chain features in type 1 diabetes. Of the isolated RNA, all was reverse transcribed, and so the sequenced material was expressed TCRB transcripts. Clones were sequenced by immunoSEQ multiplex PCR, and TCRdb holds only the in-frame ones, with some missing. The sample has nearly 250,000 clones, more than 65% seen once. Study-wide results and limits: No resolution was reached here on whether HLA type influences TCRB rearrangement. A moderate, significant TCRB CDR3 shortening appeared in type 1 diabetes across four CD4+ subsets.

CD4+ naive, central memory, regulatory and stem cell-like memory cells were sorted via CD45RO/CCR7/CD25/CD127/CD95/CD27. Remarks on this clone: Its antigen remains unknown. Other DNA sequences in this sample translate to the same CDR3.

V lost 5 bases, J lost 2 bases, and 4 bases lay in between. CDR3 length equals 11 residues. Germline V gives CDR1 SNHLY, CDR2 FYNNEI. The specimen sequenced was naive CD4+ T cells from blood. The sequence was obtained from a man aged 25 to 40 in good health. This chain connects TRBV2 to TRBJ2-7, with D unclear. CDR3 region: CASSLTYEQYF. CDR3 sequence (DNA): TGTGCCAGCAGTTTAACCTACGAGCAGTACTTC.